This T cell receptor beta chain was identified in a study of T cell repertoires in cytomegalovirus infection. About the research overall: Public TCR beta signatures marked donors with CMV infection and the matching HLA.

TCRdb processed the reads anew with MiXCR; each CDR3 protein has one entry. This table holds about 140,000 distinct CDR3 sequences, about 6.5% found once. Study-level points and caveats: HLA-C-restricted, CMV-specific TCR beta clonotypes were dominant ex vivo.

The germline V gene encodes CDR1 LNHDA and CDR2 SQIVND (reference sequence). The CDR3 runs 14 residues. Trimming at V came to 6 bases and at J to 5 bases, leaving 8 bases not matched to a gene. This clonotype was counted many times. What it binds is unknown. The clonotype originates from a human donor in good health (CMV status not recorded). Some clones in this sample may be carry-over from other donors' samples. The chain carries TRBV19 and TRBJ2-3, with 7 nucleotides matching TRBD2. The sample consisted of PBMCs. CDR3 region: CASSRLARVDTQYF. The CDR3 DNA reads TGTGCCAGTAGCAGACTAGCAAGGGTAGATACGCAGTATTTT.